These 14 T cell receptor beta chains were sequenced from one sample in a study of T cell responses to AZD1222 COVID-19 vaccine. The method was immunoSEQ multiplex PCR; TCRdb's version includes in-frame clones alone and lacks a portion of them. The profile covers approximately 100,000 clones, with approximately 91% appearing a single time and about 3.9% taken by the ten largest. The sample consisted of peripheral blood, taken on day 0 of AZD1222 vaccination. These TCRs come from an adult in good health.

The chain joins TRBV6-4 to TRBJ1-5; D is unclear. The CDR3 loop spans 13 amino acids. V lost 5 bases, J lost 4 bases, and 9 bases lay in between. Germline lookup yields CDR1 MRHNA and CDR2 SNTAGT. CDR3 protein: CASSPGPNQPQHF. CDR3 nucleotide sequence: TGTGCCAGCAGTCCGGGCCCAAATCAGCCCCAGCATTTT.

This chain links TRBV6-5 with TRBJ2-7; TRBD1 matches at 7 bases. Germline CDR1 is MNHEY and CDR2 is SVGAGI. This CDR3 comprises 15 residues. V trimming: 0 bases; J trimming: 2 bases; junction bases outside the gene matches: 4. The CDR3 spells CASSYSGRGTYEQYF. CDR3 DNA sequence: TGTGCCAGCAGTTACTCGGGCAGGGGGACCTACGAGCAGTACTTC.

The rearrangement uses TRBV7-2 and TRBJ2-3; TRBD2 agrees at 7 bases. V lost 0 bases and J lost 2; bases outside the gene matches: 2. Germline values: CDR1 SGHTA, CDR2 FQGNSA. The length of the CDR3 is 15 residues. CDR3 nucleotide sequence: TGTGCCAGCAGCTTAGCGAGCGGGAACACAGATACGCAGTATTTT. This translates into CASSLASGNTDTQYF.

The rearrangement joins TRBV19 to TRBJ1-5, with a tentative D call TRBD1 (6 bases). Trimming took off 7 bases at V and 0 bases at J, with 16 bases between the two ends. The germline V gene has CDR1 LNHDA and CDR2 SQIVND (reference sequence). CDR3 size: 16 residues. The CDR3 spells CASTLRDTYSNQPQHF. In DNA form, the CDR3 reads TGTGCCAGTACCCTCCGGGACACCTATAGCAATCAGCCCCAGCATTTT.

The table lists this clone with a few counts. The genes are TRBV7-9 and TRBJ1-2; no clear D. CDR1 and CDR2 (germline): SEHNR, FQNEAQ (reference sequence). The CDR3 contains 13 residues. V gave up 5 bases and J gave up 7 bases, with 14 bases separating them. The CDR3 protein is CASSGRTHFGYTF. In DNA form, the CDR3 reads TGTGCCAGCAGCGGTCGGACCCATTTTGGCTACACCTTC.

The chain has TRBV7-2 and TRBJ2-5; 8 bases align to TRBD2. The CDR3 runs 16 residues. V lost 0 bases to trimming and J lost 5 bases; unmatched junction nucleotides: 8. Germline CDR1 and CDR2: SGHTA and FQGNSA. The CDR3 protein is CASSLALISGVETQYF. CDR3 DNA: TGTGCCAGCAGCTTAGCGCTAATTAGCGGGGTTGAGACCCAGTACTTC.

The V gene is TRBV6-5, the J gene TRBJ2-2, with D perhaps matching TRBD1 or TRBD2 (5 bases each). Trimming cost V 11 bases and J 7 bases, with 20 bases left between them. This CDR3 has 14 residues. Per germline, CDR1 MNHEY and CDR2 SVGAGI. CDR3 in amino acids: CACSRGPLGGELFF. The CDR3 DNA reads TGTGCCTGTTCGAGGGGCCCCCTCGGCGGGGAGCTGTTTTTT.

The chain recombines TRBV10-2 with TRBJ1-2; D is unclear. Deletions cut 1 base from V and 4 bases from J, with 7 bases between. From germline, CDR1 is WSHSY and CDR2 SAAADI. This CDR3 region has 13 residues. The DNA for the CDR3 is TGCGCCAGCAGTGAGTTGGCGAGCTATGGCTACACCTTC. Translated, it gives CASSELASYGYTF.

V gene TRBV19 combines with J gene TRBJ1-2; the D is unclear. Germline V lookup: CDR1 LNHDA, CDR2 SQIVND (reference sequence). The CDR3 extends over 14 amino acids. Trimming removed 3 bases at V and 6 bases at J, with 14 bases between. The CDR3 sequence is CASSIQTLLDGYTF. The CDR3 coding sequence is TGTGCCAGTAGTATTCAGACCCTACTGGATGGCTACACCTTC. Full variable domain (rest looked up from reference TRBV19 and TRBJ1-2): DGGITQSPKYLFRKEGQNVTLSCEQNLNHDAMYWYRQDPGQGLRLIYYSQIVNDFQKGDIAEGYSVSREKKESFPLTVTSAQKNPTAFYLCASSIQTLLDGYTFGSGTRLTVV.

The table lists this clone with a few counts. The sample holds other DNA sequences that translate to the same CDR3. The chain joins TRBV7-3 to TRBJ2-3, with D uncertain. CDR3 length: 13 amino acids. Germline V gene lookup returns CDR1 SGHTA and CDR2 FQGTGA. Deletions cut 1 base from V and 6 bases from J, with 8 bases between. In DNA form, the CDR3 reads TGTGCCAGCAGCTTAAGGGAAGGGGATACGCAGTATTTT. It encodes CASSLREGDTQYF.

V and J are TRBV7-3 and TRBJ1-5; 7 bases agree with TRBD1. This CDR3 has 14 amino acids. Germline-derived CDR1 and CDR2 are SGHTA and FQGTGA. J gave up 7 bases and V 8 bases, and 11 bases lay outside the gene matches. CDR3 region: CASAQGVSGQPQHF. The CDR3 coding sequence is TGTGCCAGCGCGCAGGGGGTCTCTGGACAGCCCCAGCATTTT.

This clone was seen a few times. The chain employs TRBV7-9 and TRBJ1-2, with D possibly matching TRBD1 (5 bases). The germline V gene has CDR1 SEHNR and CDR2 FQNEAQ (reference sequence). Between the trimmed V and J ends, which lost 5 bases and 4 bases, there was a span of 11 bases. The CDR3 has 13 residues. As DNA, the CDR3 is TGTGCCAGCAGCCGAGAAGGGGTCTATGGCTACACCTTC. Protein: CASSREGVYGYTF. Together with reference TRBV7-9 and TRBJ1-2, the CDR3 gives the full variable domain: DTGVSQNPRHKITKRGQNVTFRCDPISEHNRLYWYRQTLGQGPEFLTYFQNEAQLEKSRLLSDRFSAERPKGSFSTLEIQRTEQGDSAMYLCASSREGVYGYTFGSGTRLTVV.

This chain connects TRBV28 to TRBJ1-5; TRBD1 matches at 7 bases. V lost 6 bases to trimming and J lost 1 base; unmatched junction nucleotides: 9. The CDR3 has 16 amino acids. Germline V gene lookup returns CDR1 MDHEN and CDR2 SYDVKM. CDR3 region: CASRPLQGVSNQPQHF. CDR3 DNA sequence: TGTGCCAGCAGACCACTTCAGGGGGTCAGCAATCAGCCCCAGCATTTT.

CDR3 residues: CASSRLDRGLRNEQFF. In DNA form, the CDR3 reads TGTGCCAGCAGTCGACTGGACAGGGGGCTTAGGAATGAGCAGTTCTTC. The V call is TRBV27, the J call TRBJ2-1, with 11 bases fitting TRBD1. J lost 7 bases, V lost 5 bases, and 10 bases had no gene match. The CDR3 loop spans 16 amino acids. Germline CDR1 is MNHEY and CDR2 is SMNVEV (reference sequence).